These T cell receptor beta chains were read from a single sample in a study of early T cells in non-severe SARS-CoV-2 infection. TCRdb reanalysed the 5' RACE reads using MiXCR and keeps one entry per CDR3 protein. The table lists 26,000 or so distinct CDR3 sequences, approximately 4.1% of them singletons, with 6.2% in the top ten. The material sequenced was whole blood. All receptors come from an adult who was a healthcare worker with PCR-confirmed SARS-CoV-2 infection or an uninfected control (not recorded which). Both conserved end residues are part of each CDR3. The D gene is left open where the match is weak.

d_gene	v_gene	CDR3aa
-	TRBV5-1	CASSISPGMNTEAFF
-	TRBV15	CATSSFPNRADTQYF
-	TRBV7-7	CASSPVPIVSTDTQYF
-	TRBV19	CASSPRTDTQYF
-	TRBV20-1	CSAWLNTEAFF
TRBD2	TRBV20-1	CSAPTSGSSYEQYF
TRBD1	TRBV27	CASSQRQGVGYEQYF
-	TRBV7-2	CASSLGRPTDTQYF
-	TRBV19	CASGTNTGELFF
TRBD1	TRBV15	CATSPRDRWGYTF
TRBD1	TRBV10-2	CASSGQFNQPQHF
-	TRBV10-3	CAINGGEDYEQYF
TRBD2	TRBV12-3/TRBV12-4	CASSPVGLVGPGELFF
TRBD1	TRBV20-1	CSAPSPGQGGTEAFF